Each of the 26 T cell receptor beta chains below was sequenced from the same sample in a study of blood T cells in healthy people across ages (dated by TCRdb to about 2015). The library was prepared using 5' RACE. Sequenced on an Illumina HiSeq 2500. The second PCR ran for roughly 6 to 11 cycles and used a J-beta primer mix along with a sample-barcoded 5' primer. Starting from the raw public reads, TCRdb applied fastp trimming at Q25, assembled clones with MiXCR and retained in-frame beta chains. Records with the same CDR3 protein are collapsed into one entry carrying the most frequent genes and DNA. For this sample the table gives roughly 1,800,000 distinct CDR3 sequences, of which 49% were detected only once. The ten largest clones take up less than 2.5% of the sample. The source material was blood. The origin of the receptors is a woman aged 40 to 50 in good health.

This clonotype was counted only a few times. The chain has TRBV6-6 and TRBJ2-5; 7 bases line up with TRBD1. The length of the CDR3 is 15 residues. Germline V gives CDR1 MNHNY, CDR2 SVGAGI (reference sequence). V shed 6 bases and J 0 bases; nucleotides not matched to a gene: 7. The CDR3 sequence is CASSQGQQYQETQYF. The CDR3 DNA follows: TGTGCCAGCAGCCAGGGACAGCAGTACCAAGAGACCCAGTACTTC.

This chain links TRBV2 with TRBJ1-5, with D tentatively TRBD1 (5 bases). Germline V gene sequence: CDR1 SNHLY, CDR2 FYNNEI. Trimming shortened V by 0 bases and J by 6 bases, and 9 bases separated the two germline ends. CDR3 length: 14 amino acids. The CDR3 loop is CASSEAGLGQPQHF. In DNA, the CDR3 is TGTGCCAGCAGTGAAGCGGGACTGGGTCAGCCCCAGCATTTT.

The CDR3 loop reads CASSYGWDGYTF. DNA of the CDR3: TGTGCCAGCAGTTACGGGTGGGACGGCTACACCTTC. The chain carries TRBV6-2 or TRBV6-3 and TRBJ1-2; D is perhaps TRBD1 (5 bases). CDR1 and CDR2 from the germline V gene are MNHEY and SVGEGT. Trimming stripped 2 bases from V and 8 bases from J, with 9 bases between. The CDR3 covers 12 residues.

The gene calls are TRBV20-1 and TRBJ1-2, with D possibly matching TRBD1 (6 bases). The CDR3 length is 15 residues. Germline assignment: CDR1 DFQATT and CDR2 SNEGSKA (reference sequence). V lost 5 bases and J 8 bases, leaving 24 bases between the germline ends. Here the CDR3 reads CSAGSRGAFSEGYTF. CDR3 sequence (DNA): TGCAGTGCTGGTTCACGGGGGGCGTTCTCTGAAGGCTACACCTTC.

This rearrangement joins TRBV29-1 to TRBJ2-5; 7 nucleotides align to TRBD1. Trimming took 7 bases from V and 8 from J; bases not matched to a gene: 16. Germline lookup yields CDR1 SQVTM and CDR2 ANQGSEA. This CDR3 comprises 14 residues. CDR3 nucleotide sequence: TGCAGCGCACACCTCCTCCGGACAGGACCAACCCAGTACTTC. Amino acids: CSAHLLRTGPTQYF.

The CDR3 spells CASSWGTGDQETQYF. The CDR3 region has the DNA TGTGCCAGCAGCTGGGGGACAGGGGACCAAGAGACCCAGTACTTC. The chain is built from TRBV7-9 and TRBJ2-5, with TRBD1 matching over 10 bases. Germline CDR1 reads SEHNR; CDR2 reads FQNEAQ (reference sequence). The CDR3 has 15 amino acids. Trimming cost V 4 bases and J 0 bases; bases outside gene matches: 2.

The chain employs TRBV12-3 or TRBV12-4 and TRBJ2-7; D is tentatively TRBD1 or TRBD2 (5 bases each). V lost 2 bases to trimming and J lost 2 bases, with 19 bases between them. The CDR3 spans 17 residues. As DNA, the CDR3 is TGTGCCAGCAGTTTAATTGGGGGTGGAGGCGGTACCTACGAGCAGTACTTC. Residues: CASSLIGGGGGTYEQYF.

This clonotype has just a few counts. CDR3 nucleotide sequence: TGCGCCAGCAGCCAAGATATACAGGGCCTCCAAGAGACCCAGTACTTC. Translating gives CASSQDIQGLQETQYF. The rearrangement links TRBV4-3 to TRBJ2-5; weak D call: TRBD1 (6 bases). Germline-derived CDR1 and CDR2 are LGHNA and YSLEER. Trimming pared 0 bases from V and 1 base from J, leaving 12 bases between. CDR3 length equals 16 residues.

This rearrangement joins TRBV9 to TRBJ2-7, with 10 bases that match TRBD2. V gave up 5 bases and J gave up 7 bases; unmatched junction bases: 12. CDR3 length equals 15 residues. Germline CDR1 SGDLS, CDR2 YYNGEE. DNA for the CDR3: TGTGCCAGCAGGGAGGGACTAGCGAGTTCGGGGGAGCAGTACTTC. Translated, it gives CASREGLASSGEQYF. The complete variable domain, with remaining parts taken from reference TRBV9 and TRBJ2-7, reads DSGVTQTPKHLITATGQRVTLRCSPRSGDLSVYWYQQSLDQGLQFLIQYYNGEERAKGNILERFSAQQFPDLHSELNLSSLELGDSALYFCASREGLASSGEQYFGPGTRLTVT.

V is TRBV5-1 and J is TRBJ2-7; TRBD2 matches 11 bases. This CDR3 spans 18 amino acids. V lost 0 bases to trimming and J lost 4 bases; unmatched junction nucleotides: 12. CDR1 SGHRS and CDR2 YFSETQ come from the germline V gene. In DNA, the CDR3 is TGCGCCAGCAGCTTGGAGGACAGGGTACTAGCGGGGGTATACGAGCAGTACTTC. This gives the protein CASSLEDRVLAGVYEQYF.

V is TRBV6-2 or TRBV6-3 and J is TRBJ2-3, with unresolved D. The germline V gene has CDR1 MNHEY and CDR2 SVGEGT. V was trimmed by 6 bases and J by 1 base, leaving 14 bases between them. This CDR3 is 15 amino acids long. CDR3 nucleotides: TGTGCCAGCAGAAGCCCCCCATTAGGCACAGATACGCAGTATTTT. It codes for CASRSPPLGTDTQYF.

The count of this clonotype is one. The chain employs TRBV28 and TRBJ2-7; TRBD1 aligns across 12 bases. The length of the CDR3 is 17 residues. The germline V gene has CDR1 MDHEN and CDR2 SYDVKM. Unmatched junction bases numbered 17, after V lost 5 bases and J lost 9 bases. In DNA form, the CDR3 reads TGTGCCAGCAGTCGCCAATCCCGGGACAGGGGGCGTATCGGGCAGTACTTC. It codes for CASSRQSRDRGRIGQYF.

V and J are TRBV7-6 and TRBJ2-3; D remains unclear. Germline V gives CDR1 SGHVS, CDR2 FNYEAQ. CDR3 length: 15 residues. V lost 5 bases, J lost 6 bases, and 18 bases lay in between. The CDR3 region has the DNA TGTGCCAGCAGCCCGTTTATCGAGACGATGGATACGCAGTATTTT. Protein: CASSPFIETMDTQYF. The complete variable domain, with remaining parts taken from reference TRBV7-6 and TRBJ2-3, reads GAGVSQSPRYKVTKRGQDVALRCDPISGHVSLYWYRQALGQGPEFLTYFNYEAQQDKSGLPNDRFSAERPEGSISTLTIQRTEQRDSAMYRCASSPFIETMDTQYFGPGTRLTVL.

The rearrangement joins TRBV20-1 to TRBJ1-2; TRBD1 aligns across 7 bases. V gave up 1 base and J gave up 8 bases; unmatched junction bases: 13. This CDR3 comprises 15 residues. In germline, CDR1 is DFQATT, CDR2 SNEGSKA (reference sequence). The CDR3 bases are TGCAGTGCTAGAGTAAGAGACAGGGAAACGGGAGGCTACACCTTC. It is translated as CSARVRDRETGGYTF.

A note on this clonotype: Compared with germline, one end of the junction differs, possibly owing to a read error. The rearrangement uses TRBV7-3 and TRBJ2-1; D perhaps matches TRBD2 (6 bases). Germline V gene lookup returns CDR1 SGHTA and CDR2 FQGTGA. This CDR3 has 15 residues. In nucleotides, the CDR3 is TGTGCCAGCAGTCTAAAGAGGACTAACAACAATGGGCAGTTCTTC. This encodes CASSLKRTNNNGQFF.

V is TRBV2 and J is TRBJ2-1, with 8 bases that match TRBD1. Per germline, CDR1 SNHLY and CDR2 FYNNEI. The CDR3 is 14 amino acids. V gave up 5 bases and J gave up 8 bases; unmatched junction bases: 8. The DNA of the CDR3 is TGTGCCAGCAGTCCGGACAGGGTCGGACATGAGCAGTTCTTC. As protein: CASSPDRVGHEQFF. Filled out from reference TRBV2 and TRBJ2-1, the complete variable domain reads EPEVTQTPSHQVTQMGQEVILRCVPISNHLYFYWYRQILGQKVEFLVSFYNNEISEKSEIFDDQFSVERPDGSNFTLKIRSTKLEDSAMYFCASSPDRVGHEQFFGPGTRLTVL.

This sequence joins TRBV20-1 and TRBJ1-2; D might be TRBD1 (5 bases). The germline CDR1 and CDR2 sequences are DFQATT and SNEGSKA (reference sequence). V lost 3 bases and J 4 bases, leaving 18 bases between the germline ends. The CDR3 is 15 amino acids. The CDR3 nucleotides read TGCAGTGCTAGGTCCGGATTGGGGGAAGGCTATGGCTACACCTTC. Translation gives CSARSGLGEGYGYTF.

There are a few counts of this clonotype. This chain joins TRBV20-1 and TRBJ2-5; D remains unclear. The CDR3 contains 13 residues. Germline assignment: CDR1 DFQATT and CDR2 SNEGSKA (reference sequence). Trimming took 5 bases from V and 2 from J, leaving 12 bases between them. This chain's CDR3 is CSAPPNGQETQYF. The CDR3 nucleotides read TGCAGTGCTCCGCCTAATGGGCAAGAGACCCAGTACTTC.

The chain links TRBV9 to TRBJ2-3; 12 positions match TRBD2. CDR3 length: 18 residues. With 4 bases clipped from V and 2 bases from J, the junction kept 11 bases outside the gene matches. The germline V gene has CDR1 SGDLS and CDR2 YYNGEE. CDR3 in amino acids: CASSLRTSGAQNTDTQYF. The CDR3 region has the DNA TGTGCCAGCAGCCTTAGGACTAGCGGGGCGCAAAACACAGATACGCAGTATTTT.

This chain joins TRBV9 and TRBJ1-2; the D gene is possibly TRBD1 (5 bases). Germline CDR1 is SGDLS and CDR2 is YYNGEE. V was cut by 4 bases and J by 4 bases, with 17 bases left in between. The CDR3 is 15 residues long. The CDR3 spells CASSTYPGIGYGYTF. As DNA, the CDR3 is TGTGCCAGCAGCACCTACCCAGGGATCGGCTATGGCTACACCTTC.

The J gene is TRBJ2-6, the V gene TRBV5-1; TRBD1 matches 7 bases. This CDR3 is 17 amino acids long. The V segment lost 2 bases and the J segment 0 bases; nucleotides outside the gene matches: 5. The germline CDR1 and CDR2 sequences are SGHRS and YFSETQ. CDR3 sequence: CASSFGTDSSGANVLTF. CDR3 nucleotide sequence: TGCGCCAGCAGCTTCGGGACAGACAGCTCTGGGGCCAACGTCCTGACTTTC.

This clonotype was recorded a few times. The CDR3 spells CASSYPRWGYTF. In nucleotides, the CDR3 is TGTGCCAGCAGTTATCCTAGGTGGGGCTACACCTTC. The chain carries TRBV28 and TRBJ1-2; no definite D call. Germline assignment: CDR1 MDHEN and CDR2 SYDVKM. The CDR3 covers 12 residues. Trimming removed 4 bases from V and 8 bases from J, with 11 bases in between.

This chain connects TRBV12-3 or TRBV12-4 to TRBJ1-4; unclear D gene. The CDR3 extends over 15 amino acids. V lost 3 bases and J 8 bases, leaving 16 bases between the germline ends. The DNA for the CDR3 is TGTGCCAGCAGTTTTCGGCGGGTAGAGGGCGAAAAACTGTTTTTT. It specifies CASSFRRVEGEKLFF.

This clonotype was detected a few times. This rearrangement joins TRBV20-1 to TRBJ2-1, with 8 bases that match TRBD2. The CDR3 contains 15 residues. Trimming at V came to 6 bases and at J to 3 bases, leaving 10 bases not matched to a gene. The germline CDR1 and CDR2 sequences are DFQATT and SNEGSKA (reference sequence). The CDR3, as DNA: TGCAGTGCACAAACACTAGCGGCGAGCTACAATGAGCAGTTCTTC. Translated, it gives CSAQTLAASYNEQFF.

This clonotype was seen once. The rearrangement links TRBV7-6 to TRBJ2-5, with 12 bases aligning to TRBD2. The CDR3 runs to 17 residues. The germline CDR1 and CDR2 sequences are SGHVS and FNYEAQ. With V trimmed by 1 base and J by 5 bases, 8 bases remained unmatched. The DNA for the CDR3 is TGTGCCAGCAGCTTAGAGACTAGCGGGGGCGGTCGGGAGACCCAGTACTTC. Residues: CASSLETSGGGRETQYF.

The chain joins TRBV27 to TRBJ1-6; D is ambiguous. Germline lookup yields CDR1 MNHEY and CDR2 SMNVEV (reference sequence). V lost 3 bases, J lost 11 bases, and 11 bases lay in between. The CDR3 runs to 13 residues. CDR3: CASSFSPRAPLHF. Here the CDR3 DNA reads TGTGCCAGCAGTTTCTCCCCACGGGCACCCCTCCACTTT.